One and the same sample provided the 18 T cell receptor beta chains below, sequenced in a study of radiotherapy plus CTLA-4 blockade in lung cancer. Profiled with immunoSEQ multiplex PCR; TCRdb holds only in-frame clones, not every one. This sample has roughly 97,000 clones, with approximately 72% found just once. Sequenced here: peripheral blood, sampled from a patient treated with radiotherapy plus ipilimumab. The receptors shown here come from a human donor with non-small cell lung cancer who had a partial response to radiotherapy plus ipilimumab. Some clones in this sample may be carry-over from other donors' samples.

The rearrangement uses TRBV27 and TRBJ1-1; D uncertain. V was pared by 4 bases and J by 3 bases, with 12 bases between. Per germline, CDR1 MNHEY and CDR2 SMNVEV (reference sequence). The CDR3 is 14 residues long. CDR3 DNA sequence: TGTGCCAGCAGTTCCCTCCCGGGGTACACTGAAGCTTTCTTT. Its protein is CASSSLPGYTEAFF.

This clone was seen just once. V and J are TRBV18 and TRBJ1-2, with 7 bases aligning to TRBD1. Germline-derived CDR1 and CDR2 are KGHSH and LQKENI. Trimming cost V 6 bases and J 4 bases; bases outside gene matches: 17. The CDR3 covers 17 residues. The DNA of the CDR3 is TGTGCCAGCTCCATTACGGCCCAAGAGGGGGCGTCCTATGGCTACACCTTC. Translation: CASSITAQEGASYGYTF.

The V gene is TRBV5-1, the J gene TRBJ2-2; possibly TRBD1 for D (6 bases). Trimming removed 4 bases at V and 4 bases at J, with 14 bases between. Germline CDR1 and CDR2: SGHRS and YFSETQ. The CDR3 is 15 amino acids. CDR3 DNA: TGCGCCAGCAGCCCCGTAAGAGGGGGCACCGGGGAGCTGTTTTTT. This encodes CASSPVRGGTGELFF.

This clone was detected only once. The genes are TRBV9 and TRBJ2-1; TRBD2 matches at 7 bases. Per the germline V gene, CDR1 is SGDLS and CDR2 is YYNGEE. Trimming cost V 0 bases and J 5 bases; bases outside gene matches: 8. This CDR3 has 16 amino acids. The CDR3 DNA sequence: TGTGCCAGCAGCGTAGGAGGTGGACTAGAAAACAATGAGCAGTTCTTC. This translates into CASSVGGGLENNEQFF. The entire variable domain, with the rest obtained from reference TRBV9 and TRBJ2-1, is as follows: DSGVTQTPKHLITATGQRVTLRCSPRSGDLSVYWYQQSLDQGLQFLIQYYNGEERAKGNILERFSAQQFPDLHSELNLSSLELGDSALYFCASSVGGGLENNEQFFGPGTRLTVL.

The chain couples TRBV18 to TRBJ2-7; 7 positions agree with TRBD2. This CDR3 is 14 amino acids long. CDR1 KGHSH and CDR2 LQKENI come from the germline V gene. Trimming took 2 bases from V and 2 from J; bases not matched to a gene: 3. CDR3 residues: CASSPASGPYEQYF. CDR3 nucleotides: TGTGCCAGCTCACCAGCTAGCGGCCCCTACGAGCAGTACTTC.

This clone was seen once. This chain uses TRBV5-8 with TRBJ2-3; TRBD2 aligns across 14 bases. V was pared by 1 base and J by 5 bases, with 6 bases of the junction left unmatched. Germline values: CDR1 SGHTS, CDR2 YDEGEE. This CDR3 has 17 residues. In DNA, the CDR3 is TGTGCCAGCAGCTTGTTTCTCGGGACTAGCGGGAGAGATACGCAGTATTTT. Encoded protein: CASSLFLGTSGRDTQYF. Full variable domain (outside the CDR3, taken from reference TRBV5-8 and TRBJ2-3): EAGVTQSPTHLIKTRGQQATLRCSPISGHTSVYWYQQALGLGLQFLLWYDEGEERNRGNFPPRFSGRQFPNYSSELNVNALELEDSALYLCASSLFLGTSGRDTQYFGPGTRLTVL.

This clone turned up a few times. CDR3 sequence (DNA): TGCGCCAGCAGCTTGACCTCGGGACAGATTTCCTACGAGCAGTACTTC. It specifies CASSLTSGQISYEQYF. This sequence joins TRBV5-1 and TRBJ2-7; 7 bases map to TRBD1. The length of the CDR3 is 16 residues. The J segment lost 1 base and the V segment lost 1 base, leaving 8 bases of the junction unmatched. CDR1 is SGHRS and CDR2 is YFSETQ in the germline V gene.

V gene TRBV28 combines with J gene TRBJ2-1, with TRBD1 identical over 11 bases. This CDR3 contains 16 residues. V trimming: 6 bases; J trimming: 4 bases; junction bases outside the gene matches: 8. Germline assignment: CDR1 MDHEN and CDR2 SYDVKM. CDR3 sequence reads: CASSEPGQGAYNEQFF. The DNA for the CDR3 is TGTGCCAGCAGCGAACCCGGACAGGGGGCATACAATGAGCAGTTCTTC.

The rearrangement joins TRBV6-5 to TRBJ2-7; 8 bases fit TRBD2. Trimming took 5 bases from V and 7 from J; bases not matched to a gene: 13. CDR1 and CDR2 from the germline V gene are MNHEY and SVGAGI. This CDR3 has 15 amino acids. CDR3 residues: CASSQTSGGPQEQYF. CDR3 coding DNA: TGTGCCAGCAGTCAGACGAGCGGGGGCCCCCAGGAGCAGTACTTC.

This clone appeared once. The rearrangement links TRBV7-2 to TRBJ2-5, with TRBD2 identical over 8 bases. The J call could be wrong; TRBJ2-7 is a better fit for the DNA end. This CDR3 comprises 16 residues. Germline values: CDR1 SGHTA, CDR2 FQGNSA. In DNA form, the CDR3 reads TGTGCCAGCAGCTTTTATGCACCCGCGGGAGGATACGAGCAGTACTTC. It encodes CASSFYAPAGGYEQYF.

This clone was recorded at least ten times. The CDR3: CASSPTGASTNEKLFF. The CDR3 DNA reads as TGTGCCAGCAGCCCCACTGGGGCTTCAACTAATGAAAAACTGTTTTTT. The chain links TRBV9 to TRBJ1-4, with TRBD1 as a possible D gene (5 bases). This CDR3 contains 16 residues. Per germline, CDR1 SGDLS and CDR2 YYNGEE. The V gene lost 4 bases and the J gene lost 0 bases, with 13 bases spanning the gap.

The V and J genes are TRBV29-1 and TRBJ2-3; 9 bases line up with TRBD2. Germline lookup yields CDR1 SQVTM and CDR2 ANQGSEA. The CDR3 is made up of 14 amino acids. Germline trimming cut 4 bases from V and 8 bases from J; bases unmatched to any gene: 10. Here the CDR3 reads CSVVERGAAVTQYF. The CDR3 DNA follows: TGCAGCGTTGTAGAGCGGGGGGCCGCTGTTACGCAGTATTTT.

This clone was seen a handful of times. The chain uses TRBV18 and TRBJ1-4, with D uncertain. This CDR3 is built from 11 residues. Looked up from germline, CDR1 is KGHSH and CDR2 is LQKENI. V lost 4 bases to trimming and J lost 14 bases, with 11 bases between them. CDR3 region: CASSQMGQLFF. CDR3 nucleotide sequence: TGTGCCAGCTCACAAATGGGCCAGCTGTTTTTT.

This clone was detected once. CDR3 DNA: TGCGCCAGCAGCTCCCGTTTTGGGCGGGGGAACACCGGGGAGCTGTTTTTT. Its translation is CASSSRFGRGNTGELFF. The genes are TRBV5-1 and TRBJ2-2, with D perhaps matching TRBD2 (6 bases). Germline V gene lookup returns CDR1 SGHRS and CDR2 YFSETQ. This CDR3 is 17 amino acids long. V shed 3 bases and J shed 1 base, with 16 bases lying between them.

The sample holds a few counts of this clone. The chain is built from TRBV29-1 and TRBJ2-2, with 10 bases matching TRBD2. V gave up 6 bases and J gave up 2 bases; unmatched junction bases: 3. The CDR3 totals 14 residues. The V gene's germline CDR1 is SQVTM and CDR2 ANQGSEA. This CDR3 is CSVVAGGNTGELFF. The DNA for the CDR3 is TGCAGCGTCGTAGCGGGGGGAAACACCGGGGAGCTGTTTTTT.

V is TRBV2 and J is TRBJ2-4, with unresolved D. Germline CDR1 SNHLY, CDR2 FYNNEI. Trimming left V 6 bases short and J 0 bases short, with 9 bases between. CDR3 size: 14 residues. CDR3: CASRQILAKNIQYF. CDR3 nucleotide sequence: TGTGCCAGCAGACAGATACTAGCCAAAAACATTCAGTACTTC.

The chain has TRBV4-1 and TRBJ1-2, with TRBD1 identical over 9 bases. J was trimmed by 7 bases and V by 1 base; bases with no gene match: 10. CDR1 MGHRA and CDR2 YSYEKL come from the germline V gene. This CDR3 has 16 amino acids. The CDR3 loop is CASSQVPQGATGGYTF. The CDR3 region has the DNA TGCGCCAGCAGCCAAGTCCCACAGGGGGCAACGGGTGGCTACACCTTC.

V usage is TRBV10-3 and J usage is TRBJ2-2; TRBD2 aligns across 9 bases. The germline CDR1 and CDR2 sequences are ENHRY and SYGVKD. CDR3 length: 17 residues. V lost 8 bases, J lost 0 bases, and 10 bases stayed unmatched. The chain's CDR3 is CAIGESGGPTNTGELFF. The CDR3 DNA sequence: TGTGCCATCGGGGAAAGCGGGGGGCCTACGAACACCGGGGAGCTGTTTTTT.